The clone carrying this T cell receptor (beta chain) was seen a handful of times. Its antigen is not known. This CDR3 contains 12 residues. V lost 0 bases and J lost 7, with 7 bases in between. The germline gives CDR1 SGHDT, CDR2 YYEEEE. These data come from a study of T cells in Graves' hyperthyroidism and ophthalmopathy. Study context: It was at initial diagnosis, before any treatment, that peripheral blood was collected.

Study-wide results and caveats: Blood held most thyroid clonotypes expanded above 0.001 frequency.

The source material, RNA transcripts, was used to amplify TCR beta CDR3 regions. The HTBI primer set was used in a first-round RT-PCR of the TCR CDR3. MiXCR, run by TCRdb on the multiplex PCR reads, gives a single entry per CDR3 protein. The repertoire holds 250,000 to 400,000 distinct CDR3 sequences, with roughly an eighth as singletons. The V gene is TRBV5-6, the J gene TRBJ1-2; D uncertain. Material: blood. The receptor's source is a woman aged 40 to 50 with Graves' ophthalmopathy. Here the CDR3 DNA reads TGTGCCAGCAGCTTGGAGCGGGGTGGCTACACCTTC. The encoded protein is CASSLERGGYTF.